The 32 T cell receptor beta chains below all came from one sample that was sequenced in a study of identical twins. TCRdb reanalysed the 5' RACE reads using MiXCR and keeps one entry per CDR3 protein. The sample includes around 550,000 distinct CDR3 sequences, around 15% of them seen just once. These data also featured in a second study, about yellow fever vaccine responses in identical twins.

The sample consisted of CD4+ T cells sorted from blood. Receptor source: a woman between 18 and 29 years old in good health.

This clonotype has more than one count but fewer than ten. The chain employs TRBV14 and TRBJ2-1; 8 nucleotides match TRBD1. The germline V gene has CDR1 SGHDN and CDR2 FVKESK. This CDR3 contains 24 residues. With V trimmed by 1 base and J by 8 bases, 34 bases remained unmatched. CDR3 sequence reads: CASSQGTIAKPGFVWDRMVDEQFF. CDR3 bases: TGTGCCAGCAGCCAAGGGACTATTGCGAAGCCGGGGTTCGTATGGGACAGGATGGTCGATGAGCAGTTCTTC.

This clonotype was seen only a few times. V gene TRBV9 combines with J gene TRBJ2-2; D gene uncertain. This CDR3 has 16 amino acids. V was pared by 0 bases and J by 4 bases, with 13 bases between. Germline CDR1 and CDR2: SGDLS and YYNGEE. The CDR3 sequence is CASSVGDGPITGELFF. CDR3 sequence (DNA): TGTGCCAGCAGCGTAGGTGATGGTCCTATCACCGGGGAGCTGTTTTTT.

This clonotype has a handful of counts. The J gene is TRBJ2-1, the V gene TRBV29-1; D is unresolved. From germline, CDR1 is SQVTM and CDR2 ANQGSEA. The CDR3 is made up of 14 amino acids. V lost 3 bases, J lost 3 bases, and 12 bases lay in between. In nucleotides, the CDR3 is TGCAGCGTTGAGGGTAGTAATGTCTACAATGAGCAGTTCTTC. Translated: CSVEGSNVYNEQFF.

The chain recombines TRBV27 with TRBJ2-1; D gene ambiguous. Per germline, CDR1 MNHEY and CDR2 SMNVEV (reference sequence). V lost 5 bases and J lost 0, with 11 bases in between. This CDR3 is 15 amino acids long. This CDR3 reads CASSQKGSSYNEQFF. The CDR3 DNA reads TGTGCCAGCAGTCAAAAGGGTAGCTCCTACAATGAGCAGTTCTTC.

This clonotype has a count of ten or more. The J gene is TRBJ1-6, the V gene TRBV12-3 or TRBV12-4, with TRBD1 as a possible D gene (5 bases). The CDR3 loop spans 14 amino acids. Deletions cut 6 bases from V and 6 bases from J, with 12 bases between. The CDR3 protein is CASSPTASNSPLHF. CDR3 in DNA: TGTGCCAGCAGCCCGACAGCGTCTAATTCACCCCTCCACTTT.

This clonotype has just a few counts. The genes are TRBV7-9 and TRBJ2-7, with a possible D match to TRBD2 (5 bases). Per the germline V gene, CDR1 is SEHNR and CDR2 is FQNEAQ (reference sequence). CDR3 length: 15 amino acids. Trimming took off 7 bases at V and 6 bases at J, with 22 bases between the two ends. The DNA for the CDR3 is TGTGCCAGCAACCCTCACTGGACTTTACCATGCGAGCAGTACGTC. This gives the protein CASNPHWTLPCEQYV.

This clonotype was seen many times. This chain links TRBV7-8 with TRBJ2-1; no definite D call. Germline CDR1 SGHVS, CDR2 FQNEAQ. Trimming cost V 5 bases and J 0 bases, with 14 bases left between them. CDR3 size: 16 residues. In nucleotides, the CDR3 is TGTGCCAGCAGCCCTAGGCGCGAGAGCTCCTACAATGAGCAGTTCTTC. The encoded protein is CASSPRRESSYNEQFF.

This clonotype was detected ten times or more. The chain combines TRBV5-1 with TRBJ2-1, with D uncertain. V gave up 5 bases and J gave up 6 bases, with 18 bases separating them. CDR3 length: 15 residues. Germline values: CDR1 SGHRS, CDR2 YFSETQ. The CDR3 nucleotides read TGCGCCAGCAGACGATTGACGGGCGAAACCAATGAGCAGTTCTTC. This sequence encodes CASRRLTGETNEQFF.

CDR3 loop: CATSRRGNQPQHF. The CDR3 DNA follows: TGTGCCACCAGCAGACGGGGAAATCAGCCCCAGCATTTT. The V call is TRBV15, the J call TRBJ1-5; D uncertain. V was cut by 2 bases and J by 4 bases, with 6 bases left in between. Germline V gives CDR1 LNHNV, CDR2 YYDKDF (reference sequence). The CDR3 totals 13 residues.

CDR3 nucleotide sequence: TGCGCCAGCAGCCAAGGTGCGACAGGGACTCAAGAGACCCAGTACTTC. Its protein product is CASSQGATGTQETQYF. This chain uses TRBV4-1 with TRBJ2-5, with D possibly matching TRBD1 (7 bases). The CDR3 spans 16 residues. The germline V gene has CDR1 MGHRA and CDR2 YSYEKL. V lost 1 base to trimming and J lost 2 bases, with 14 bases between them.

The table lists this clonotype with a few counts. The chain carries TRBV20-1 and TRBJ1-1; D may be TRBD1 (6 bases). The CDR3 loop spans 14 amino acids. V lost 3 bases to trimming and J lost 1 base, with 12 bases between them. Germline lookup yields CDR1 DFQATT and CDR2 SNEGSKA (reference sequence). The DNA of the CDR3 is TGCAGTGCTAGGTCAGGGGCGTCGAACACTGAAGCTTTCTTT. Translated, it gives CSARSGASNTEAFF.

The chain uses TRBV6-1 and TRBJ2-1, with 7 positions matching TRBD2. The CDR3 length is 15 residues. The germline CDR1 and CDR2 sequences are MNHNS and SASEGT. V lost 7 bases to trimming and J lost 3 bases; unmatched junction nucleotides: 9. The CDR3 sequence is CASNKGEGHYNEQFF. The CDR3 nucleotides read TGTGCCAGCAACAAAGGGGAGGGTCACTACAATGAGCAGTTCTTC.

This clonotype was counted only a few times. The rearrangement joins TRBV20-1 to TRBJ1-1; TRBD1 might be the D (6 bases). The CDR3 loop spans 13 amino acids. V lost 4 bases and J lost 3, with 12 bases in between. Germline CDR1 DFQATT, CDR2 SNEGSKA (reference sequence). The CDR3 region has the DNA TGCAGTGCTACTCCGCCAGGGGACACTGAAGCTTTCTTT. This sequence encodes CSATPPGDTEAFF.

This clonotype turned up a few times. V usage is TRBV9 and J usage is TRBJ1-1; the match to TRBD1 covers 9 bases. The CDR3 covers 16 residues. The junction had 7 bases not matched to a gene; V was cut back by 3 bases and J by 1 base. Germline values: CDR1 SGDLS, CDR2 YYNGEE. The CDR3 sequence is CASSARTGVTNTEAFF. CDR3 nucleotide sequence: TGTGCCAGCAGCGCGCGGACAGGGGTGACGAACACTGAAGCTTTCTTT.

This clonotype was seen ten or more times. The chain recombines TRBV10-3 with TRBJ2-7; 7 bases are shared with TRBD1. Germline-derived CDR1 and CDR2 are ENHRY and SYGVKD. After removal of 4 bases from V and 2 bases from J, the junction contained 5 bases not matched to a gene. This CDR3 comprises 14 residues. DNA for the CDR3: TGTGCCATCAGTGGGACAGGCAGGGCCTACGAGCAGTACTTC. Amino acid sequence: CAISGTGRAYEQYF.

The V and J genes are TRBV11-2 and TRBJ2-1, with TRBD2 identical over 11 bases. With V trimmed by 4 bases and J by 2 bases, 4 bases remained unmatched. Germline values: CDR1 SGHAT, CDR2 FQNNGV. This CDR3 has 16 residues. Here the CDR3 reads CASSYDSGGAYNEQFF. The CDR3 nucleotides read TGTGCCAGCAGCTACGATAGCGGGGGGGCCTACAATGAGCAGTTCTTC. The full variable domain, with the rest looked up from reference TRBV11-2 and TRBJ2-1, is EAGVAQSPRYKIIEKRQSVAFWCNPISGHATLYWYQQILGQGPKLLIQFQNNGVVDDSQLPKDRFSAERLKGVDSTLKIQPAKLEDSAVYLCASSYDSGGAYNEQFFGPGTRLTVL.

This chain connects TRBV7-2 to TRBJ2-7, with 7 bases fitting TRBD1. The V gene end was trimmed by 4 bases and the J gene end by 1 base; junction bases not matched to a gene: 13. CDR1 is SGHTA and CDR2 is FQGNSA in the germline V gene. CDR3 length: 17 residues. The CDR3 loop is CASSSPILGTVSYEQYF. The CDR3 region has the DNA TGTGCCAGCAGCTCGCCGATCCTCGGGACAGTATCCTACGAGCAGTACTTC.

The CDR3 nucleotides are TGTGCCAGCAGTTTGATGGGACCTTCCTACAATGAGCAGTTCTTC. Its protein is CASSLMGPSYNEQFF. This chain joins TRBV28 and TRBJ2-1; D possibly matches TRBD1 or TRBD2 (5 bases each). V lost 3 bases, J lost 1 base, and 10 bases lay in between. The CDR3 sequence is 15 residues long. Germline V gene lookup returns CDR1 MDHEN and CDR2 SYDVKM.

This clonotype was seen only a few times. This chain connects TRBV10-2 to TRBJ2-3; D ambiguous. Germline CDR1 and CDR2: WSHSY and SAAADI. The V and J ends lost 3 bases and 6 bases respectively, with 13 bases between them. The CDR3 consists of 14 residues. DNA of the CDR3: TGCGCCAGCAGTGATGGCTCCATAACCGATACGCAGTATTTT. Amino acid sequence: CASSDGSITDTQYF.

The chain couples TRBV6-2 or TRBV6-3 to TRBJ2-7, with D perhaps being TRBD1 or TRBD2 (6 bases each). CDR3 length equals 17 residues. Germline lookup yields CDR1 MNHEY and CDR2 SVGEGT. V gave up 10 bases and J gave up 4 bases, with 29 bases separating them. CDR3 nucleotide sequence: TGTGCCACCCTCCCCGGAGGGGGGAGCAGGAGTGTTTACGAGCAGTACGTC. Amino acids: CATLPGGGSRSVYEQYV.

The chain combines TRBV12-3 or TRBV12-4 with TRBJ2-7; 9 nucleotides line up with TRBD1. V lost 3 bases, J lost 3 bases, and 6 bases stayed unmatched. CDR3 size: 15 residues. Written as DNA, the CDR3 is TGTGCCAGCAGTTTCTCCGGGGACAGGGTCTACGAGCAGTACTTC. Translating gives CASSFSGDRVYEQYF.

The V call is TRBV5-5, the J call TRBJ1-2; no clear D gene. Trimming removed 1 base at V and 8 bases at J, with 12 bases between. The length of the CDR3 is 13 residues. Germline loops: CDR1 SGHKS, CDR2 YYEKEE (reference sequence). Here the CDR3 reads CASSLSAAGGYTF. CDR3 nucleotides: TGTGCCAGCAGCTTGTCAGCCGCAGGAGGCTACACCTTC.

The chain has TRBV19 and TRBJ2-1, with TRBD2 matching 14 bases. Germline V lookup: CDR1 LNHDA, CDR2 SQIVND (reference sequence). Trimming took 1 base from V and 7 from J; bases not matched to a gene: 3. The CDR3 totals 16 residues. DNA for the CDR3: TGTGCCAGTAGTATAGTGGGGACTAGCGGGAGTAATGAGCAGTTCTTC. Translating it yields CASSIVGTSGSNEQFF.

DNA for the CDR3: TGTGCCAGCACCCTCGTGGGCTCTGGGTCACCCCTCCACTTT. Protein product: CASTLVGSGSPLHF. The V call is TRBV12-3 or TRBV12-4, the J call TRBJ1-6, with D unresolved. Trimming shortened V by 7 bases and J by 10 bases, and 17 bases separated the two germline ends. The CDR3 has 14 residues.

This clonotype was observed a handful of times. The chain links TRBV29-1 to TRBJ1-4; weak D call: TRBD1 (5 bases). The CDR3 is made up of 11 amino acids. The V and J ends lost 6 bases and 6 bases respectively, with 8 bases between them. Germline loops: CDR1 SQVTM, CDR2 ANQGSEA. The CDR3 is CSVPRDEKLFF. In DNA, the CDR3 is TGCAGCGTCCCCAGGGATGAAAAACTGTTTTTT.

The rearrangement links TRBV15 to TRBJ2-7, with TRBD1 matching over 8 bases. J gave up 5 bases and V 4 bases, and 10 bases lay outside the gene matches. The CDR3 has 15 residues. Germline assignment: CDR1 LNHNV and CDR2 YYDKDF (reference sequence). The CDR3 region is CATSTRRQGINEQYF. CDR3 nucleotide sequence: TGTGCCACCAGCACCCGGAGACAGGGGATCAACGAGCAGTACTTC.

The table lists this clonotype with a few counts. V usage is TRBV5-1 and J usage is TRBJ2-5; TRBD2 agrees at 8 bases. CDR1 is SGHRS, CDR2 YFSETQ, per germline. After removal of 4 bases from V and 2 bases from J, the junction contained 10 bases not matched to a gene. CDR3 length: 16 residues. The CDR3 bases are TGCGCCAGCAGCCGCGGTAGTACTAGCGGACAAGAGACCCAGTACTTC. It codes for CASSRGSTSGQETQYF.

This clonotype was seen a few times. One junction end does not reproduce the germline sequence, and a read error may be involved. The gene calls are TRBV12-3 or TRBV12-4 and TRBJ2-7; possibly TRBD1 for D (6 bases). This CDR3 region has 17 residues. CDR3 protein: CASSLAMDSIRSYEQYF. CDR3 bases: TGTGCCAGCAGCTTAGCCATGGACAGTATACGATCCTACGAGCAGTACTTC.

This clonotype turned up a few times. The rearrangement uses TRBV3-1 and TRBJ1-1; D uncertain. Germline V CDR1 and CDR2: LGHDT, YNNKEL (reference sequence). The CDR3 consists of 18 residues. Trimming left V 4 bases short and J 0 bases short, with 21 bases between. The DNA of the CDR3 is TGTGCCAGCAGCCGGACCACAGCGGTTCGGGTAATGAACACTGAAGCTTTCTTT. Translation gives CASSRTTAVRVMNTEAFF.

This clonotype came up once. This likely comes from a read error, as the CDR3 has no conserved phenylalanine or tryptophan at its end. The chain employs TRBV7-3 and TRBJ2-2; no clear D gene. V was shortened by 6 bases and J by 0 bases, with 2 bases between the two germline ends. The germline V gene encodes CDR1 SGHTA and CDR2 FQGTGA. The CDR3 extends over 12 amino acids. CDR3 DNA sequence: TGTGCCAGCAGGTCGAACACCGGGGAGCTGTTTCTT. It yields the protein CASRSNTGELFL.

V usage is TRBV19 and J usage is TRBJ2-4, with 7 bases that match TRBD1. Germline loops: CDR1 LNHDA, CDR2 SQIVND (reference sequence). V shed 6 bases, J shed 2 bases, and the junction held 10 bases outside the gene matches. The CDR3 totals 16 residues. CDR3 protein: CASSHLTGVSKNIQYF. The CDR3 nucleotides are TGTGCCAGTAGCCATCTCACAGGGGTATCCAAAAACATTCAGTACTTC.

The chain has TRBV15 and TRBJ2-2; D gene unclear. There are 14 residues in the CDR3. The V end lost 0 bases, the J end lost 2 bases, and 4 bases lay between the germline ends. Germline V lookup: CDR1 LNHNV, CDR2 YYDKDF (reference sequence). The CDR3 DNA sequence: TGTGCCACCAGCAGAGATCACAACACCGGGGAGCTGTTTTTT. This codes for CATSRDHNTGELFF.